This TCR beta chain was retrieved from a study of beta chain features in type 1 diabetes. The germline V and J ends were trimmed by 5 bases and 3 bases, with 5 bases remaining between them. Germline V gene data show CDR1 as SGHTA and CDR2 as FQGNSA. CDR3 length: 11 residues. Turning to this clone: Its target is unknown.

Whole-study results and caveats: Insertions at VDJ junctions were less frequent in type 1 diabetes patients. These patients also deleted more nucleotides at the same junctions. Healthy donors had naive, central memory and Treg TCRB repertoires that appeared less similar than those seen among patients.

A CD45RO/CCR7/CD25/CD127/CD95/CD27 panel sorted naive, central memory, regulatory and stem cell-like memory CD4+ cells. Sequencing targeted expressed TCRB transcripts, as all isolated RNA had been reverse transcribed. Sequencing used immunoSEQ multiplex PCR; TCRdb keeps in-frame clones, though not all of them. Of 200,000 to 300,000 clones listed, 25% to 30% are singletons. This chain connects TRBV7-2 to TRBJ2-7; D call uncertain. The TCR originated in a man younger than 45 in good health. What was sequenced was central memory CD4+ T cells from blood. The CDR3 bases are TGTGCCAGCAGCGACGTCTACGAGCAGTACTTC. It specifies CASSDVYEQYF.